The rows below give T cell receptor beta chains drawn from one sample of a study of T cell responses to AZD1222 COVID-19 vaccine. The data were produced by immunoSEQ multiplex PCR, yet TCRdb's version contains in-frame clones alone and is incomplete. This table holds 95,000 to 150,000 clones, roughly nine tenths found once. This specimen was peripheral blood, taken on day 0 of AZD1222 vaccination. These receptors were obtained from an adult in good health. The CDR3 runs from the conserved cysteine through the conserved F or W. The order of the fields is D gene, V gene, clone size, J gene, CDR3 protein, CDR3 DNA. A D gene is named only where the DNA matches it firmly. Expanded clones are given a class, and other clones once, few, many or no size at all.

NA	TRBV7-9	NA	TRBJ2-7	CASSHSYEQYF	TGTGCCAGCAGCCACTCCTACGAGCAGTACTTC
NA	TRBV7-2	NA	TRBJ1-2	CASSFKRGRNYGYTF	TGTGCCAGCAGCTTCAAAAGGGGACGGAACTATGGCTACACCTTC
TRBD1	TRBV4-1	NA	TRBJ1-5	CASSQERASDRGRNQPQHF	TGCGCCAGCAGCCAAGAGAGGGCATCGGACAGGGGGCGAAATCAGCCCCAGCATTTT
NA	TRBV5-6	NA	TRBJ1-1	CASSLDRGWGYNTEAFF	TGTGCCAGCAGCTTGGACCGGGGCTGGGGTTATAACACTGAAGCTTTCTTT
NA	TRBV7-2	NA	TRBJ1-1	CASTQDQGWTEAFF	TGTGCCAGCACCCAGGACCAGGGATGGACTGAAGCTTTCTTT
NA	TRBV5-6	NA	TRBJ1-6	CASSLEVNNSPLHF	TGTGCCAGCAGCTTGGAGGTCAATAATTCACCCCTCCACTTT
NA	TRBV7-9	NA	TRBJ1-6	CASSLRRQGNSPLHF	TGTGCCAGCAGCTTAAGGCGGCAGGGAAATTCACCCCTCCACTTT
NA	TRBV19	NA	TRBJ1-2	CASRTASYGYTF	TGTGCCAGTAGGACAGCGAGCTATGGCTACACCTTC
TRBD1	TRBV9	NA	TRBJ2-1	CASSVVGVTGTGTKANEQFF	TGTGCCAGCAGCGTGGTCGGAGTCACCGGGACAGGGACAAAAGCCAATGAGCAGTTCTTC
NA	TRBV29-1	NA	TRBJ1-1	CSAEASFASTEAFF	TGCAGCGCCGAGGCGTCATTCGCCAGCACTGAAGCTTTCTTT
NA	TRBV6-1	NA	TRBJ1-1	CASSEGGNTEAFF	TGTGCCAGCAGTGAAGGAGGGAACACTGAAGCTTTCTTT
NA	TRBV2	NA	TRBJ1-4	CASSDQLYSLGEKLFF	TGTGCCAGCAGTGATCAATTGTACAGCCTAGGAGAAAAACTGTTTTTT
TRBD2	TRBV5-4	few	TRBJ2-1	CASSLSWRGENNEQFF	TGTGCCAGCAGCTTGTCCTGGCGGGGGGAAAACAATGAGCAGTTCTTC
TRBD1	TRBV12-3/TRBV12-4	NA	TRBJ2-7	CASSYGTVYEQYF	TGTGCCAGCAGTTACGGGACAGTGTACGAGCAGTACTTC
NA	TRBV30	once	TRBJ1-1	CAFDRGAGTEAFF	TGTGCTTTCGACCGGGGGGCGGGGACTGAAGCTTTCTTT
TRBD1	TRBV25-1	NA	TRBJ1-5	CASSSPGQGNQPQHF	TGTGCCAGCTCCTCCCCGGGACAGGGCAATCAGCCCCAGCATTTT
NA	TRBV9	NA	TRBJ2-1	CASSEDGDSYNEQFF	TGTGCCAGCAGCGAGGACGGTGACTCCTACAATGAGCAGTTCTTC
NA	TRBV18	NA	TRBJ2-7	CASSVEGGYEQYF	TGTGCCAGCTCAGTAGAAGGGGGTTACGAGCAGTACTTC
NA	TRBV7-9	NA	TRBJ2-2	CASSPPPTADTGELFF	TGTGCCAGCAGCCCCCCGCCGACGGCTGACACCGGGGAGCTGTTTTTT
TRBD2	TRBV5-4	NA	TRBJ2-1	CASSSSGGDNEQFF	TGTGCCAGCAGTTCAAGCGGGGGAGACAATGAGCAGTTCTTC
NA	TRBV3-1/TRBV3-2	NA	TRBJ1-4	CASTADDRSNEKLFF	TGTGCCAGCACCGCCGACGACAGGAGTAATGAAAAACTGTTTTTT
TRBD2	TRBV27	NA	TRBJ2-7	CASSPPRGGEQYF	TGTGCCAGCAGTCCCCCCCGGGGGGGCGAGCAGTACTTC
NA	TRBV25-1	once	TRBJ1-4	CASSELGGEDATNEKLFF	TGTGCCAGCAGTGAATTGGGTGGGGAAGACGCAACTAATGAAAAACTGTTTTTT
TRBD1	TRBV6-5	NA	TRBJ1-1	CASATGATEAFF	TGTGCCAGTGCGACAGGGGCTACTGAAGCTTTCTTT
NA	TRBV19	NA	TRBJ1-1	CASSTGTNFMNTEAFF	TGTGCCAGTAGTACAGGGACGAACTTTATGAACACTGAAGCTTTCTTT
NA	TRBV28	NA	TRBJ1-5	CASRLPYGAQHF	TGTGCCAGCAGACTGCCATATGGAGCCCAGCATTTT
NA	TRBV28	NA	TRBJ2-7	CASSLAAGGPFSYEQYF	TGTGCCAGCAGTTTAGCGGCTGGGGGTCCCTTCTCCTACGAGCAGTACTTC
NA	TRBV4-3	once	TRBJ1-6	CASSAGWNSPLHF	TGCGCCAGCAGTGCAGGGTGGAATTCACCCCTCCACTTT
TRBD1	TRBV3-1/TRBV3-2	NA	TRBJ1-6	CASSQKIGTDSFNSPLHF	TGTGCCAGCAGTCAGAAAATAGGGACAGATAGCTTTAATTCACCCCTCCACTTT
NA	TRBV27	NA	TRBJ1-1	CASSLNVGLAAEAFF	TGTGCCAGCAGTTTAAATGTAGGGTTGGCGGCTGAAGCTTTCTTT
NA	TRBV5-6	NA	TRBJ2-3	CASSLAPVDTQYF	TGTGCCAGCAGCTTGGCCCCGGTAGATACGCAGTATTTT
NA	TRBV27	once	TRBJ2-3	CASKGRGRSDTQYF	TGTGCCAGCAAGGGGAGGGGGCGGTCAGATACGCAGTATTTT
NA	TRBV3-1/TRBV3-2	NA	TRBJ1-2	CASSQVVTADPYGYTF	TGTGCCAGCAGCCAAGTTGTTACAGCCGACCCCTATGGCTACACCTTC
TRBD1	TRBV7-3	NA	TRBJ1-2	CASSLDREHGYTF	TGTGCCAGCAGCCTCGACAGGGAGCATGGCTACACCTTC
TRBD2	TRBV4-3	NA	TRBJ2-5	CASSQRTSPGTQYF	TGCGCCAGCAGCCAGCGGACTAGCCCCGGGACCCAGTACTTC